This T cell receptor (beta chain) was found in a study of Ad26.COV2.S vaccination and SARS-CoV-2 variants. Notes on the study in general: The authors reported substantial breadth in spike-specific CD8+ and CD4+ T cell responses after vaccination. There was a possibility that the TCR breadth and depth analyses underestimated total T cell responses.

Treatment indicated: around 19 received Ad26.COV2.S at low or high dose, single or two shots; several received placebo; per-sample allocation not given. After the first vaccine or placebo injection, samples were drawn on day 63. Germline loops: CDR1 KGHSH, CDR2 LQKENI. V dropped 1 base and J dropped 0 bases, with 3 bases sitting between them. There are 14 residues in the CDR3. Points on this clone: Its antigen is as yet unknown.

TCRdb keeps only in-frame clones here, not all; method: immunoSEQ multiplex PCR. The table records around 250,000 clones, 87% of them present only once. The rearrangement uses TRBV18 and TRBJ1-4; D call uncertain. This material consisted of peripheral blood, taken in a trial of Ad26.COV2.S vaccine versus placebo. The receptor comes from a person aged 18-60 years who received the Ad26.COV2.S COVID-19 vaccine or a placebo. CDR3 coding DNA: TGTGCCAGCTCACCACATCCAACTAATGAAAAACTGTTTTTT. It specifies CASSPHPTNEKLFF. The full variable domain, completed using reference TRBV18 and TRBJ1-4, is NAGVMQNPRHLVRRRGQEARLRCSPMKGHSHVYWYRQLPEEGLKFMVYLQKENIIDESGMPKERFSAEFPKEGPSILRIQQVVRGDSAAYFCASSPHPTNEKLFFGSGTQLSVL.